These T cell receptor beta chains were read from a single sample in a study of T cell responses to AZD1222 COVID-19 vaccine. Generated by immunoSEQ multiplex PCR, the TCRdb table keeps only in-frame clones and is missing some. The sample shows about 110,000 clones, roughly nine tenths of them seen only once. The material was peripheral blood, obtained on day 0 of AZD1222 vaccination. The receptors stem from an adult in good health. CDR3s include the opening cysteine and the closing phenylalanine or tryptophan. A D gene is named only where the DNA matches it firmly.

DNA: TGTGCCAGCATGGGAGGCTCCTACAATGAGCAGTTCTTC; CDR3: CASMGGSYNEQFF; J: TRBJ2-1; length: 13; D: .; V: TRBV7-9
DNA: TGTGCCAGTGCAGGGGGGAACACTGAAGCTTTCTTT; CDR3: CASAGGNTEAFF; J: TRBJ1-1; length: 12; D: TRBD1; V: TRBV19
DNA: TGTGCCAGCAGCCCCCGACAGGACAGCCATGAAAAACTGTTTTTT; CDR3: CASSPRQDSHEKLFF; J: TRBJ1-4; length: 15; D: .; V: TRBV9
DNA: TGTGCCAGTAGTCGCTGGGTCCGGGTTTACGAGCAGTACTTC; CDR3: CASSRWVRVYEQYF; J: TRBJ2-7; length: 14; D: .; V: TRBV19
DNA: TGCAGCGTTGAAGTAGGGAGGTCCCGCCTCAAGCAGTTCTTC; CDR3: CSVEVGRSRLKQFF; J: TRBJ2-1; length: 14; D: .; V: TRBV29-1
DNA: TGTGCCAGCAGCTTACTGGGCTCTAGCACAGATACGCAGTATTTT; CDR3: CASSLLGSSTDTQYF; J: TRBJ2-3; length: 15; D: .; V: TRBV7-2
DNA: TGTGCCAGCAGCTTCGAGGGCGTGGGACTAGCGGGAGATACGCAGTATTTT; CDR3: CASSFEGVGLAGDTQYF; J: TRBJ2-3; length: 17; D: TRBD2; V: TRBV7-6
DNA: TGTGCCAGCAGTTTACGACGGAACTATGGCTACACCTTC; CDR3: CASSLRRNYGYTF; J: TRBJ1-2; length: 13; D: .; V: TRBV28
DNA: TGTGCCAGCACATTAGCAGGGAGTTTTGGAAACACCATATATTTT; CDR3: CASTLAGSFGNTIYF; J: TRBJ1-3; length: 15; D: .; V: TRBV7-2
DNA: TGTGCCAGCAGCCCCCAGAGTAGCAATCAGCCCCAGCATTTT; CDR3: CASSPQSSNQPQHF; J: TRBJ1-5; length: 14; D: .; V: TRBV7-2